This TCR beta chain was retrieved from a study of T-cell memory formation after mild COVID-19. Findings of the study overall: Mainly CM and EM harbored the contracting CD4+ clones; mainly EMRA harbored the CD8+ ones. Second-wave clones with a day 37 peak had unconfirmed SARS-CoV-2 specificity. Clones contracting over day 15 to 85 were CD4/CD8 balanced, with later expanders leaning CD4+.

V was cut by 1 base and J by 12 bases, with 14 bases left in between. CDR1 and CDR2 (germline): SEHNR, FQNEAQ (reference sequence). This CDR3 comprises 13 residues. TCRdb passed the 5' RACE reads through MiXCR, listing each CDR3 protein once. The sample has about half a million distinct CDR3 sequences, about 20% seen once. Details on this clonotype: The antigen is unknown.

The sequence derives from an adult woman who had mild COVID-19 (a few samples of this study predate the infection). Cell type and time point are not known. Sequencing was carried out using PBMCs or a T cell subset sorted from them (not recorded which). The chain links TRBV7-9 to TRBJ2-3; D remains unclear. CDR3 nucleotide sequence: TGTGCCAGCAGCTTAGGGGAATACCCTAGTCAGTATTTT. Its translation is CASSLGEYPSQYF. The whole variable domain, remainder taken from reference TRBV7-9 and TRBJ2-3, is DTGVSQNPRHKITKRGQNVTFRCDPISEHNRLYWYRQTLGQGPEFLTYFQNEAQLEKSRLLSDRFSAERPKGSFSTLEIQRTEQGDSAMYLCASSLGEYPSQYFGPGTRLTVL.